The 4 T cell receptor beta chains given below trace back to one sample, sequenced in a study of early T cells in non-severe SARS-CoV-2 infection. TCRdb redid the calling of the 5' RACE reads with MiXCR, one entry per CDR3 protein. This table has 75,000 to 80,000 distinct CDR3 sequences, about 11% appearing once. Sequencing was performed on whole blood, taken at baseline. These receptors were obtained from an adult who was a healthcare worker with PCR-confirmed SARS-CoV-2 infection or an uninfected control (not recorded which).

By sample share, this clonotype is medium-sized. V gene TRBV3-1 combines with J gene TRBJ1-2; perhaps TRBD1 as D (5 bases). The V gene's germline CDR1 is LGHDT and CDR2 YNNKEL (reference sequence). The CDR3 is made up of 15 amino acids. The V end lost 2 bases, the J end lost 0 bases, and 10 bases lay between the germline ends. The CDR3 sequence is CASSQRTTTNYGYTF. The CDR3 coding sequence is TGTGCCAGCAGCCAACGGACAACCACTAACTATGGCTACACCTTC.

In its sample, this clonotype was seen many times. This chain links TRBV7-3 with TRBJ2-6; D is ambiguous. The CDR3 runs to 14 residues. The germline gives CDR1 SGHTA, CDR2 FQGTGA. Trimming left V 5 bases short and J 1 base short, with 6 bases between. CDR3 nucleotide sequence: TGTGCCAGCAGCCAACGGTCTGGGGCCAACGTCCTGACTTTC. Residues: CASSQRSGANVLTF.

J is TRBJ2-1 and V is TRBV11-2; 10 bases line up with TRBD2. This CDR3 is built from 16 residues. The V gene's germline CDR1 is SGHAT and CDR2 FQNNGV. V shed 6 bases and J 6 bases; nucleotides not matched to a gene: 11. CDR3 in DNA: TGTGCCAGCAGTGTCACCTGGACTAGCGGTATCAATGAGCAGTTCTTC. Translation gives CASSVTWTSGINEQFF.

The gene calls are TRBV5-4 and TRBJ2-3; the D call may be TRBD1 or TRBD2 (7 bases each). This CDR3 is built from 16 residues. Germline-derived CDR1 and CDR2 are SGHNT and YYREEE (reference sequence). V was clipped by 7 bases and J by 2 bases, with 20 bases between them. CDR3 protein: CASVPRGGILTDTQYF. The CDR3 bases are TGTGCCAGCGTCCCCAGGGGGGGGATTCTCACAGATACGCAGTATTTT.